These T cell receptor beta chains were read from a single sample in a study of graft-versus-host responses after intestinal transplantation. These receptors lack a known antigen. Produced via immunoSEQ multiplex PCR; TCRdb's table is partial and in-frame only. Found here are around 100,000 clones, more than 85% of them singletons; the top ten hold approximately 1.2%. Sequencing was performed on unstimulated CD8+ T cells sorted from spleen or lymph node cells, taken before intestinal transplant. All receptors come from a human donor who received an intestinal transplant. Both conserved end residues are part of each CDR3. A D gene is named only where the DNA matches it firmly. The size entry is marked missing in some rows and otherwise reads once, few, many or a size class.

D gene,clone size,V gene,J gene,CDR3 protein,CDR3 DNA
TRBD2,NA,TRBV13,TRBJ2-3,CASSLRGLPTDTQYF,TGTGCCAGCAGCTTAAGGGGACTACCCACAGATACGCAGTATTTT
NA,NA,TRBV29-1,TRBJ1-2,CSVEDPFGYTF,TGCAGCGTTGAAGACCCCTTTGGCTACACCTTC
NA,NA,TRBV7-9,TRBJ2-7,CASSLSQSEQYF,TGTGCCAGCAGCTTGAGTCAGTCCGAGCAGTACTTC
NA,NA,TRBV7-6,TRBJ2-1,CASSFWESSYNEQFF,TGTGCCAGCAGCTTCTGGGAGTCCTCCTACAATGAGCAGTTCTTC
NA,NA,TRBV4-1,TRBJ1-1,CASSPQGTVDTEAFF,TGCGCCAGCAGCCCCCAAGGGACTGTAGACACTGAAGCTTTCTTT
TRBD2,NA,TRBV4-1,TRBJ2-1,CASSQRLAANEQFF,TGCGCCAGCAGCCAGAGACTAGCGGCCAATGAGCAGTTCTTC
NA,once,TRBV5-4,TRBJ2-5,CASSLWGSETQYF,TGTGCCAGCAGCTTGTGGGGGTCGGAGACCCAGTACTTC
NA,NA,TRBV4-1,TRBJ1-1,CASSQDYGTNTEAFF,TGCGCCAGCAGCCAAGATTATGGGACGAACACTGAAGCTTTCTTT
TRBD1,NA,TRBV4-1,TRBJ1-1,CASSQGQGWTEAFF,TGCGCCAGCAGCCAGGGACAGGGATGGACTGAAGCTTTCTTT
NA,NA,TRBV5-1,TRBJ1-1,CASSFLGAPGTEAFF,TGCGCCAGCAGCTTCCTCGGGGCGCCGGGCACTGAAGCTTTCTTT
TRBD2,NA,TRBV11-2,TRBJ2-7,CASSLEYGGTYEQYF,TGTGCCAGCAGCCTTGAGTACGGGGGGACCTACGAGCAGTACTTC
NA,NA,TRBV7-6,TRBJ2-7,CASSVTPSSYEQYF,TGTGCCAGCAGCGTGACCCCAAGCTCCTACGAGCAGTACTTC
NA,NA,TRBV4-3,TRBJ2-2,CASSQGGSGELFF,TGCGCCAGCAGCCAAGGGGGATCCGGGGAGCTGTTTTTT
TRBD2,once,TRBV27,TRBJ2-1,CASSLGLAHEQFF,TGTGCCAGCAGTTTAGGACTAGCCCATGAGCAGTTCTTC
NA,once,TRBV7-9,TRBJ2-5,CASSSTTGILGETQYF,TGTGCCAGCAGCTCAACCACCGGGATCCTGGGGGAGACCCAGTACTTC
NA,NA,TRBV6-5,TRBJ2-7,CASSSPAGSEQYF,TGTGCCAGCAGTTCCCCAGCCGGGAGCGAGCAGTACTTC
TRBD1,NA,TRBV11-2,TRBJ2-2,CASSLWGGTGVTGELFF,TGTGCCAGCAGCCTTTGGGGAGGGACAGGGGTAACCGGGGAGCTGTTTTTT
NA,once,TRBV9,TRBJ2-7,CASSPRSGLAYEQYF,TGTGCCAGCAGCCCCCGCTCGGGTCTAGCCTACGAGCAGTACTTC
NA,NA,TRBV12-5,TRBJ2-7,CASGPYRSYEQYF,TGTGCTAGTGGTCCCTACAGGAGTTACGAGCAGTACTTC
TRBD2,NA,TRBV25-1,TRBJ2-1,CASSQPTGGPGEQFF,TGTGCCAGCAGTCAGCCGACGGGGGGGCCAGGTGAGCAGTTCTTC
NA,NA,TRBV9,TRBJ2-1,CASSVVGSSYNEQFF,TGTGCCAGCAGCGTAGTAGGTAGTTCCTACAATGAGCAGTTCTTC
NA,NA,TRBV4-1,TRBJ2-2,CASSQEIGLGRELFF,TGCGCCAGCAGCCAAGAAATCGGTTTAGGGCGGGAGCTGTTTTTT
TRBD2,NA,TRBV27,TRBJ2-7,CASSLTSGIFYEQYF,TGTGCCAGCAGTTTGACTAGCGGGATTTTCTACGAGCAGTACTTC
TRBD1,NA,TRBV4-1,TRBJ2-7,CASSQLDRGHNEQYF,TGCGCCAGCAGCCAACTAGACAGGGGCCACAACGAGCAGTACTTC
NA,NA,TRBV11-2,TRBJ2-1,CASSRARDFNEQFF,TGTGCCAGCAGCCGGGCCCGGGACTTCAATGAGCAGTTCTTC
NA,NA,TRBV7-7,TRBJ2-2,CASSLGIDTGELFF,TGTGCCAGCAGCTTAGGGATCGACACCGGGGAGCTGTTTTTT
NA,NA,TRBV11-2,TRBJ2-1,CASSPKVRGLKTSDNEQFF,TGTGCCAGCAGCCCTAAGGTGCGAGGACTAAAAACTAGTGACAATGAGCAGTTCTTC
TRBD1,NA,TRBV4-1,TRBJ2-7,CASSHGGTGGAGEQYF,TGCGCCAGCAGCCACGGTGGGACAGGGGGCGCGGGCGAGCAGTACTTC
NA,NA,TRBV6-6,TRBJ2-7,CASSYHFYEQYF,TGTGCCAGCAGTTACCATTTCTACGAGCAGTACTTC
TRBD1,once,TRBV28,TRBJ2-5,CASSQGTRGLETQYF,TGTGCCAGCAGTCAAGGGACCAGGGGGTTAGAGACCCAGTACTTC
NA,NA,TRBV7-9,TRBJ1-2,CASSSQFGSDYGYTF,TGTGCCAGCAGCTCCCAATTTGGTTCTGACTATGGCTACACCTTC
TRBD2,NA,TRBV29-1,TRBJ2-7,CSVDTGGREQYF,TGCAGCGTTGATACGGGGGGAAGGGAGCAGTACTTC
TRBD1,once,TRBV12-5,TRBJ1-1,CASGIGQAEAFF,TGTGCTAGTGGTATCGGACAGGCTGAAGCTTTCTTT
TRBD1,few,TRBV7-9,TRBJ1-2,CATLGQGDGYTF,TGTGCCACCCTGGGACAGGGAGATGGCTACACCTTC
NA,once,TRBV15,TRBJ1-2,CATSRGGPYTF,TGTGCCACCAGCAGAGGCGGGCCCTACACCTTC